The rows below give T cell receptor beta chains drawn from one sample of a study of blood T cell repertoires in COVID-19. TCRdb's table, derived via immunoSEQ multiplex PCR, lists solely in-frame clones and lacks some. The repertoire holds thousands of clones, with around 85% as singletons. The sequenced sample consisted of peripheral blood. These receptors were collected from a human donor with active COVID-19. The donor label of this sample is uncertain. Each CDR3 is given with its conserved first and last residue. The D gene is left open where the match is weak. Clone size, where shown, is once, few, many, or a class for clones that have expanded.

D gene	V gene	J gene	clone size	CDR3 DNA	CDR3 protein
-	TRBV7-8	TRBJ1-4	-	TGTGCCAGCAGCTTTCCGAGTACCGCGGAGAATGAAAAACTGTTTTTT	CASSFPSTAENEKLFF
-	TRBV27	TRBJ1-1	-	TGTGCCAGCAGTTTATCGATCGGGAACACTGAAGCTTTCTTT	CASSLSIGNTEAFF
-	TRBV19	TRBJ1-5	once	TGTGCCAGTAGTCCCTTTCCCAGGGTGGGTCAGCCCCAGCATTTT	CASSPFPRVGQPQHF
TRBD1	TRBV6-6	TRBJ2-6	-	TGTGCCAGCAGCCGACAGACAGGGTCTGGGGCCAACGTCCTGACTTTC	CASSRQTGSGANVLTF
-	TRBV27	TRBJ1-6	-	TGTGCCAGCAGTTTACGCCCCTTACTCAATTCACCCCTCCACTTT	CASSLRPLLNSPLHF
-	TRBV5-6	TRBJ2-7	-	TGTGCCAGCAGCCGCGGGTGGAGGGGCGGCTACGAGCAGTACTTC	CASSRGWRGGYEQYF
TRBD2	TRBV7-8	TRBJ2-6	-	TGTGCCAGCAGCTTAGCACTAGCGGGAGGGCGGCTAACCCCTGGGGCCAACGTCCTGACTTTC	CASSLALAGGRLTPGANVLTF
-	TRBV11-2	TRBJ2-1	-	TGTGCCAGCAGCTCCCGAATCAAACAGGGTAAAGAGCAGTTCTTC	CASSSRIKQGKEQFF
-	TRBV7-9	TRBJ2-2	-	TGTGCCAGCAGCTGGGGGGATCTAGGCACCGGGGAGCTGTTTTTT	CASSWGDLGTGELFF
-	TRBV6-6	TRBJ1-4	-	TGTGCCAGCAGTTACGTTGCAGGCGCAACTAATGAAAAACTGTTTTTT	CASSYVAGATNEKLFF
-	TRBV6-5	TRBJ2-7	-	TGTGCCAGCAGTTACGGGCAGGGGTTAAGCGAGCAGTACTTC	CASSYGQGLSEQYF
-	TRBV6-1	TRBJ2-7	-	TGTGCCAGCAGTGAACGGGGGGCGTCCTACGAGCAGTACTTC	CASSERGASYEQYF
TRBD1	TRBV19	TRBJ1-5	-	TGTGCCAGTAGTATATTGGACAGGGGTCAACAGCCCCAGCATTTT	CASSILDRGQQPQHF
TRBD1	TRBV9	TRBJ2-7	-	TGTGCCAGCAGCGTAGCCTCCGGGACAGGTTCCTACGAGCAGTACTTC	CASSVASGTGSYEQYF
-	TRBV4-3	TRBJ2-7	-	TGCGCCAGCAGCCAGTCGGGGCGAGGGGGGGGCGGTTACGAGCAGTACTTC	CASSQSGRGGGGYEQYF
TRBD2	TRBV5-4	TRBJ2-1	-	TGTGCCAGCGGGACTAGCGGGAGCAACCTAGCCTACAATGAGCAGTTCTTC	CASGTSGSNLAYNEQFF
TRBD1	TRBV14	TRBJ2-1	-	TGTGCCAGCAGCGAGGTACAGGGGGACCTGAATGAGCAGTTCTTC	CASSEVQGDLNEQFF
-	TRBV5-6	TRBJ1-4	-	TGTGCCAGCAGCTTGGGTCCGAGGCCCGCTGAAAAACTGTTTTTT	CASSLGPRPAEKLFF
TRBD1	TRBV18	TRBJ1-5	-	TGTGCCAGCTCACCAGTAGGACAGGGGGCGCGAAATCAGCCCCAGCATTTT	CASSPVGQGARNQPQHF
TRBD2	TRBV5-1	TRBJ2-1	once	TGCGCCAGCAGCTTGGCCATGACGGGAGGGCCCAATGAGCAGTTCTTC	CASSLAMTGGPNEQFF
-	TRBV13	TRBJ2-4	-	TGTGCCAGCAGCTTAGAGCCTAGCGCGGGGAAAAACATTCAGTACTTC	CASSLEPSAGKNIQYF
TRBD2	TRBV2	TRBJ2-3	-	TGTGCCAGCGGGGCGGGAGGCACAGATACGCAGTATTTT	CASGAGGTDTQYF
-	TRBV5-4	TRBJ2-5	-	TGTGCCAGCCGCGGTAAGTTTCTTCAGGAGACCCAGTACTTC	CASRGKFLQETQYF
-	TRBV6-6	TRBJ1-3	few	TGTGCCAGCAACGCCGACTCCTCTGGAAACACCATATATTTT	CASNADSSGNTIYF
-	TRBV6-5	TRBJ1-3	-	TGTGCCAGCAGTTACGCGGCAGATCACTCTGGAAACACCATATATTTT	CASSYAADHSGNTIYF
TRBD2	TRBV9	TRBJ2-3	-	TGTGCCAGCAGCCTAGGGACTAGCGGAACCACAGATACGCAGTATTTT	CASSLGTSGTTDTQYF
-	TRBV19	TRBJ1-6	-	TGTGCCAGCAGTCGACTGGGAGTCAATTCACCCCTCCACTTT	CASSRLGVNSPLHF
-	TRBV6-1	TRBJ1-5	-	TGTGCCAGCAGTGAGGCGGGAAGTCAGCCCCAGCATTTT	CASSEAGSQPQHF
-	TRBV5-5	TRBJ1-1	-	TGTGCCAGCAGCACAGCCATGAACACTGAAGCTTTCTTT	CASSTAMNTEAFF
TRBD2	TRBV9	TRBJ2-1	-	TGTGCCAGCAGCTATATAGCGGGGAGCTCCTACAATGAGCAGTTCTTC	CASSYIAGSSYNEQFF
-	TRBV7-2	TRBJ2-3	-	TGTGCCAGCAGCTTGCGAGGCGGGTCTCCCACAGATACGCAGTATTTT	CASSLRGGSPTDTQYF
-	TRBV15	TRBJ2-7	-	TGTGCCACCAGCAGAGGTTTATCGAGTAACTACGAGCAGTACTTC	CATSRGLSSNYEQYF
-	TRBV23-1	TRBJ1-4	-	TGCGCCAGCAGCATTAGTAGGGGGGGGCGGACAACTAATGAAAAACTGTTTTTT	CASSISRGGRTTNEKLFF
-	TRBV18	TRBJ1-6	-	TGTGCCAGCTCACCGAACGTTACTCAGCGGAATTCACCCCTCCACTTT	CASSPNVTQRNSPLHF
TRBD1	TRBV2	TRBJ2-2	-	TGTGCCAGCAGTCGACCTGGGACAGGCGTCGACACCGGGGAGCTGTTTTTT	CASSRPGTGVDTGELFF
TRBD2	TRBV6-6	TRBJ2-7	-	TGTGCCAGCAGTCCTGTCCCGGGACTAGCGGGAAAGGGATACGAGCAGTACTTC	CASSPVPGLAGKGYEQYF
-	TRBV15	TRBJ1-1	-	TGTGCCACCAGCAGAGGAGAGACTGAAGCTTTCTTT	CATSRGETEAFF
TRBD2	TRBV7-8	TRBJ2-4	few	TGTGCCAGCAGCTTCCAAGCTTGGGACTACGAGGAAAACATTCAGTACTTC	CASSFQAWDYEENIQYF
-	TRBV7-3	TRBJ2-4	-	TGTGCCAGCAGCGCGGGGGCAGGGAACATTCAGTACTTC	CASSAGAGNIQYF
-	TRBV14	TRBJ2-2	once	TGTGCCAGCAGCCAAGGATCCGGGAACACCGGGGAGCTGTTTTTT	CASSQGSGNTGELFF
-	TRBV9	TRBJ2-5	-	TGTGCCAGCAGCGTAGATGGTCAGGGGACCCAGTACTTC	CASSVDGQGTQYF
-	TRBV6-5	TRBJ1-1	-	TGTGCCAGCAGTTCATCGTACATGAACACTGAAGCTTTCTTT	CASSSSYMNTEAFF
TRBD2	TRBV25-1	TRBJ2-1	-	TGTGCCAGCAGTGGGACTAGCGGGAGCGCCGGGGTGTACAATGAGCAGTTCTTC	CASSGTSGSAGVYNEQFF
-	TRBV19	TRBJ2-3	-	TGTGCCAGTAAGCCAGTGGACACCGGGAGCACAGATACGCAGTATTTT	CASKPVDTGSTDTQYF
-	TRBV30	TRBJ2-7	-	TGTGCCTGGAGTGGCGGATACGAGCAGTACTTC	CAWSGGYEQYF
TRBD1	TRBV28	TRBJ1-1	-	TGTGCCAGCAGTTTAGGGGACAGGGGGCGAGCTTTCTTT	CASSLGDRGRAFF
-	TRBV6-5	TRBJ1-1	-	TGTGCCAGCAGTCCCATTCGCGAGAGTGAAGCTTTCTTT	CASSPIRESEAFF
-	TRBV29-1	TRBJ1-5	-	TGCAGCGTTACGGACACCTACAATCAGCCCCAGCATTTT	CSVTDTYNQPQHF
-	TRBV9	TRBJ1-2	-	TGTGCCAGCAGCGTATTACCCACGCCGCGGGGCTACACCTTC	CASSVLPTPRGYTF
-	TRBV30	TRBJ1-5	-	TGTGCCTGGGGGTCCCTCCGGAGGGATCAGCCCCAGCATTTT	CAWGSLRRDQPQHF
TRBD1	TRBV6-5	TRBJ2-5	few	TGTGCCAGCAGACCCGGGACAGTTGATTGGGAGACCCAGTACTTC	CASRPGTVDWETQYF
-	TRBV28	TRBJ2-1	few	TGTGCCAGCAGTCCCACTAGGGTTGAGCAGTTCTTC	CASSPTRVEQFF
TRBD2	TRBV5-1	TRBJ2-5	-	TGCGCCAGCACCCGGAGAAGCGGGAAAGAGACCCAGTACTTC	CASTRRSGKETQYF
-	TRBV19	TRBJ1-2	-	TGTGCCAGTAGCAGGCAGGGAAATGGCTACACCTTC	CASSRQGNGYTF
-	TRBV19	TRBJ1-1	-	TGTGCCAGTAGTATAGCCCCACCGGGAACTGAAGCTTTCTTT	CASSIAPPGTEAFF